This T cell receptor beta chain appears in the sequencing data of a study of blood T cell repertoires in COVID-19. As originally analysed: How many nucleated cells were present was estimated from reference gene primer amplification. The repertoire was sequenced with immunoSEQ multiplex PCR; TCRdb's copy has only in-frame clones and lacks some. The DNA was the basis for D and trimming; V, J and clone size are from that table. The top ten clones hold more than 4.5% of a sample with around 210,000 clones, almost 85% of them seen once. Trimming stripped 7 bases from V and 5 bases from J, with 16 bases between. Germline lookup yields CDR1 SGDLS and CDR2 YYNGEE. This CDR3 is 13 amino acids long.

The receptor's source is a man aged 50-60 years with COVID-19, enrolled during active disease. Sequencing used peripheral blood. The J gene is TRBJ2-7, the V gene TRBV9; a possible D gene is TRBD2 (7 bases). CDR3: CASGRGGLDEQYF. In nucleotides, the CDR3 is TGTGCCAGCGGAAGGGGGGGCCTAGACGAGCAGTACTTC. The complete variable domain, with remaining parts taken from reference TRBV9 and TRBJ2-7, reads DSGVTQTPKHLITATGQRVTLRCSPRSGDLSVYWYQQSLDQGLQFLIQYYNGEERAKGNILERFSAQQFPDLHSELNLSSLELGDSALYFCASGRGGLDEQYFGPGTRLTVT.